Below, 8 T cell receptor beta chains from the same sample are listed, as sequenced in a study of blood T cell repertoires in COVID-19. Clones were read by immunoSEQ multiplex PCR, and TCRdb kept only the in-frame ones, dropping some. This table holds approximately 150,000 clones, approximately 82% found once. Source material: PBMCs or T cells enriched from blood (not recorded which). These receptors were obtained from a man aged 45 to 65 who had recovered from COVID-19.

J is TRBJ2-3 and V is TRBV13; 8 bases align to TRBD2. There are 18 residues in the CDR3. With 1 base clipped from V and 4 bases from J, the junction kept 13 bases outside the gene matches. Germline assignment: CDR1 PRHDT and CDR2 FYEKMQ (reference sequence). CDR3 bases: TGTGCCAGCAGCTTAGTGGGTAGCGGGGAGCTCGAACCAGATACGCAGTATTTT. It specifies CASSLVGSGELEPDTQYF.

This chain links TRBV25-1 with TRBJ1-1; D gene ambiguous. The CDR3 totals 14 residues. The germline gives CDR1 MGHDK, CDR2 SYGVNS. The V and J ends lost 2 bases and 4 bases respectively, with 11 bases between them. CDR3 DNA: TGTGCCAGCAGTGAAGTGGGAGCGGGCACTGAAGCTTTCTTT. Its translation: CASSEVGAGTEAFF.

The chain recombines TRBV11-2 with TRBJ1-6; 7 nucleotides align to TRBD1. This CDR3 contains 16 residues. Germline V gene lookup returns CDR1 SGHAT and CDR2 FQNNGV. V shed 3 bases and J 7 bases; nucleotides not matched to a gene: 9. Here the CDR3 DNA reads TGTGCCAGCAGCTTCGACAGGGTGGAGTTGAATTCACCCCTCCACTTT. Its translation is CASSFDRVELNSPLHF. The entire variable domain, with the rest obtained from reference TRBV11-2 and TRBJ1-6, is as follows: EAGVAQSPRYKIIEKRQSVAFWCNPISGHATLYWYQQILGQGPKLLIQFQNNGVVDDSQLPKDRFSAERLKGVDSTLKIQPAKLEDSAVYLCASSFDRVELNSPLHFGNGTRLTVT.

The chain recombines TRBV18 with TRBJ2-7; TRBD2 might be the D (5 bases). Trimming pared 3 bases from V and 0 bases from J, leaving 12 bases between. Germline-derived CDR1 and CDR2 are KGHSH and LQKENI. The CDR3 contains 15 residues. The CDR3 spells CASSPRAGSSYEQYF. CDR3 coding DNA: TGTGCCAGCTCACCCCGGGCGGGTAGCTCCTACGAGCAGTACTTC.

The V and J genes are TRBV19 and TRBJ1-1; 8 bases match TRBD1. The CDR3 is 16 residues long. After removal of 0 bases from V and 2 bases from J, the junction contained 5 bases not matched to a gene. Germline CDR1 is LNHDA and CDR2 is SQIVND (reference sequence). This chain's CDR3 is CASSIDRTGSNTEAFF. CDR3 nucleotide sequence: TGTGCCAGTAGTATAGACCGGACAGGGAGCAACACTGAAGCTTTCTTT.

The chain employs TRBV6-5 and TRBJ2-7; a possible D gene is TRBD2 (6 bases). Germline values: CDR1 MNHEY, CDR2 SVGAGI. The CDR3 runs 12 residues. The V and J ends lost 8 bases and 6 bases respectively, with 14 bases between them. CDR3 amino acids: CASGPRGGEQYF. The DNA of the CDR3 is TGTGCCAGCGGCCCGCGGGGTGGCGAGCAGTACTTC.

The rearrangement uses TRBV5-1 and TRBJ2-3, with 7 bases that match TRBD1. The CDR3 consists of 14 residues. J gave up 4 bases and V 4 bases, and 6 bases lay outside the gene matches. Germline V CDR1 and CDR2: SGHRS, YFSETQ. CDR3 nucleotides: TGCGCCAGCAGCACTGAACAGGGGTCAGATACGCAGTATTTT. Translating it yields CASSTEQGSDTQYF.

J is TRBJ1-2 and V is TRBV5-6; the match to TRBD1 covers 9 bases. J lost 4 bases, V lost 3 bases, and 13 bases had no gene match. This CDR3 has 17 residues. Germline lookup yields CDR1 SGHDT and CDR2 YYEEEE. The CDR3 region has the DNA TGTGCCAGCAGCTGGGGGACAGGGCCTATTAGTGGCTATGGCTACACCTTC. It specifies CASSWGTGPISGYGYTF.